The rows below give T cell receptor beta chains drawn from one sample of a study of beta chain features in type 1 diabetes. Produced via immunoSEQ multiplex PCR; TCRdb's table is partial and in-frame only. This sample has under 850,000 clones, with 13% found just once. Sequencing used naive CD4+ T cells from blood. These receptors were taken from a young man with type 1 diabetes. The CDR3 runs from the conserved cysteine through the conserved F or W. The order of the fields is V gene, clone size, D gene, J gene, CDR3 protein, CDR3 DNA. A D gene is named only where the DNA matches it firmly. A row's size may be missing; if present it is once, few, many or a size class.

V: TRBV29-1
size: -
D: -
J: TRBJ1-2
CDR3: CSVEDRPGARGYTF
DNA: TGCAGCGTTGAAGATAGGCCGGGGGCGCGGGGCTACACCTTC

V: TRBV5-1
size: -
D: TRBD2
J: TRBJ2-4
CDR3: CASSLGEGLAKNIQYF
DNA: TGCGCCAGCAGCTTGGGGGAGGGCCTAGCCAAAAACATTCAGTACTTC

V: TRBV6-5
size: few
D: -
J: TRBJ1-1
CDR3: CASSYGGTMNTEAFF
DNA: TGTGCCAGCAGTTACGGAGGGACAATGAACACTGAAGCTTTCTTT

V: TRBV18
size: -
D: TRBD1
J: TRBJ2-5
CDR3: CASSPRAGGSQETQYF
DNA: TGTGCCAGCTCACCACGGGCAGGGGGTTCACAAGAGACCCAGTACTTC

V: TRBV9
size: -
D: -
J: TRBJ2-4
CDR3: CASSVVGGSNIQYF
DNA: TGTGCCAGCAGCGTAGTGGGGGGCTCGAACATTCAGTACTTC

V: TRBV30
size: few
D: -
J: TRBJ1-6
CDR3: CAWSVGYYNSPLHF
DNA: TGTGCCTGGAGTGTGGGGTACTATAATTCACCCCTCCACTTT

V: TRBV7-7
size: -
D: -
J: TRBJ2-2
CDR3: CASSLGQGGNTGELFF
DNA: TGTGCTAGCAGCCTCGGTCAGGGGGGTAACACCGGGGAGCTGTTTTTT

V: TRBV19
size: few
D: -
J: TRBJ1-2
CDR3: CASSRPGADYGYTF
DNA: TGTGCCAGTAGTCGGCCCGGGGCAGACTATGGCTACACCTTC

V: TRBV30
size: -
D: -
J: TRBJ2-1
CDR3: CAWSVATLENEQFF
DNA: TGTGCCTGGAGTGTAGCCACTTTGGAAAATGAGCAGTTCTTC

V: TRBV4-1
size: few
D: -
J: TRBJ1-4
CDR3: CASRDPGTARGEKLFF
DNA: TGCGCCAGCAGAGACCCGGGGACCGCGAGAGGGGAAAAACTGTTTTTT

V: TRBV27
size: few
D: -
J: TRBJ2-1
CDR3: CASSLTPGGGNEQFF
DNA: TGTGCCAGCAGTTTGACCCCAGGGGGGGGCAATGAGCAGTTCTTC

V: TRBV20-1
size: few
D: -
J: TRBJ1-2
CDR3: CSARAAGYTF
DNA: TGCAGTGCTAGAGCGGCTGGCTACACCTTC

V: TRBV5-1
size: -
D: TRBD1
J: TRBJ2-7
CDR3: CASSLARDRASYEQYF
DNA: TGCGCCAGCAGCTTGGCGAGGGACAGGGCGTCCTACGAGCAGTACTTC

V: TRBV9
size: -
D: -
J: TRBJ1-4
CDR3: CASSPRQGIGEKLFF
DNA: TGTGCCAGCAGCCCTCGTCAGGGTATTGGGGAAAAACTGTTTTTT

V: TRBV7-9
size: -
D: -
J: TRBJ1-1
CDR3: CASSFRLGSDTEAFF
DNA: TGTGCCAGCAGCTTCCGCCTCGGGTCGGACACTGAAGCTTTCTTT

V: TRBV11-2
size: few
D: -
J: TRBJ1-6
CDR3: CASSPISRMGPNSPLHF
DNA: TGTGCCAGCAGCCCCATCTCGAGGATGGGGCCTAATTCACCCCTCCACTTT

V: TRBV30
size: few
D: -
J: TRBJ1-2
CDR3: CAWRLGEYGYTF
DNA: TGTGCCTGGAGACTGGGGGAGTATGGCTACACCTTC

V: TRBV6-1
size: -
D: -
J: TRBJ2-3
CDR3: CASSSGTSDTQYF
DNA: TGTGCCAGCAGCTCTGGGACCTCAGATACGCAGTATTTT

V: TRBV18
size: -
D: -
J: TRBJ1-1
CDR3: CASSYTTQGTSWATEAFF
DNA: TGTGCCAGCTCGTATACCACGCAGGGTACCTCCTGGGCCACTGAAGCTTTCTTT

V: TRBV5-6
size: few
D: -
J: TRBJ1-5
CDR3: CASSLGQANQPQHF
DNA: TGTGCCAGCAGCTTGGGGCAGGCCAATCAGCCCCAGCATTTT

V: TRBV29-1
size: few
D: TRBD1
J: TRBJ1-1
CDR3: CSADRGNTEAFF
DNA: TGCAGCGCCGACAGGGGGAACACTGAAGCTTTCTTT

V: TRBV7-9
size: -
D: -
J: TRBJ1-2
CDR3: CASSGQQGYTF
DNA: TGTGCCAGCAGCGGACAACAGGGCTACACCTTC

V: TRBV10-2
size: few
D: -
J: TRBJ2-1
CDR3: CASSESSLGNEQFF
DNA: TGCGCCAGCAGTGAGTCTTCGCTGGGCAATGAGCAGTTCTTC

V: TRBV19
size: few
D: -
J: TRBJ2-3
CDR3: CASSLRTDTQYF
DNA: TGTGCCAGTAGTCTCCGCACAGATACGCAGTATTTT

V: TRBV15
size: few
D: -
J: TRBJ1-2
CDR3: CATTSSGWGPYGYTF
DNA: TGTGCCACCACCAGTTCGGGGTGGGGCCCCTATGGCTACACCTTC

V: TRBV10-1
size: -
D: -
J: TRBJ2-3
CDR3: CASSELGQGHTDTQYF
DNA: TGCGCCAGCAGTGAGTTAGGGCAGGGACACACAGATACGCAGTATTTT

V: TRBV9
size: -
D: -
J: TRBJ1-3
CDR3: CASSASTGSGNTIYF
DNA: TGTGCCAGCAGCGCGTCGACGGGCTCTGGAAACACCATATATTTT

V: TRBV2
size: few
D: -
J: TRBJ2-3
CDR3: CASMIADTQYF
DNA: TGTGCCAGCATGATAGCAGATACGCAGTATTTT

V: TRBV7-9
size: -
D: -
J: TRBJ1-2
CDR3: CASSLAQTGTNYGYTF
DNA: TGTGCCAGCAGCTTAGCACAAACAGGGACCAACTATGGCTACACCTTC

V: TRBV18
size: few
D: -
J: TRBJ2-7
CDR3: CASSPRGGGPYEQYF
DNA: TGTGCCAGCTCACCAAGGGGAGGGGGCCCCTACGAGCAGTACTTC

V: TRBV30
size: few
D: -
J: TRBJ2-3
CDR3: CAWSWLGGTDTQYF
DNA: TGTGCCTGGAGTTGGCTAGGGGGCACAGATACGCAGTATTTT

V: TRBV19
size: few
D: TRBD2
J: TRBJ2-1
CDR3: CATRLAGGNEQFF
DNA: TGTGCCACTAGACTAGCGGGGGGGAATGAGCAGTTCTTC

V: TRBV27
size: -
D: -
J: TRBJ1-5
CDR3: CASSPTGRMPQHF
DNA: TGTGCCAGCAGTCCCACTGGACGGATGCCCCAGCATTTT

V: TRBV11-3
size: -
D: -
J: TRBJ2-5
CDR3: CASSYREETQYF
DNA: TGTGCCAGCAGCTACCGTGAGGAGACCCAGTACTTC

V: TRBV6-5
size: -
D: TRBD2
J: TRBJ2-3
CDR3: CASSSPRTSGPDTQYF
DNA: TGTGCCAGCAGTTCCCCCCGGACTAGCGGCCCAGATACGCAGTATTTT

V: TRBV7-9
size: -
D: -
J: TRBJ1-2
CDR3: CASSLGGAANYGYTF
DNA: TGTGCCAGCAGCTTAGGAGGGGCCGCTAACTATGGCTACACCTTC

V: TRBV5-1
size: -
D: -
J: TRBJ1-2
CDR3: CASSYHIGYTF
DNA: TGCGCCAGCAGCTACCATATTGGCTACACCTTC

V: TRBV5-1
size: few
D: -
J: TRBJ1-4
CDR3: CASSPQVRGTNEKLFF
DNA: TGCGCCAGCAGCCCTCAGGTCCGCGGAACTAATGAAAAACTGTTTTTT

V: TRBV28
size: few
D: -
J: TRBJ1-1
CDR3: CASTHRAGGNTEAFF
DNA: TGTGCCAGCACCCATAGGGCGGGAGGGAACACTGAAGCTTTCTTT

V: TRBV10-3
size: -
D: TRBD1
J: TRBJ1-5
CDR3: CAISEGWTGQDQPQHF
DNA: TGTGCCATCAGTGAAGGATGGACAGGACAGGATCAGCCCCAGCATTTT

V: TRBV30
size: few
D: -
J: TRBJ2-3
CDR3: CASSSRDSTDTQYF
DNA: TGTGCCTCGAGCTCACGGGATAGCACAGATACGCAGTATTTT

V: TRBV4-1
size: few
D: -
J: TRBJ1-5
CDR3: CASSPGTPNQPQHF
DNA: TGCGCCAGCAGCCCCGGGACTCCCAATCAGCCCCAGCATTTT